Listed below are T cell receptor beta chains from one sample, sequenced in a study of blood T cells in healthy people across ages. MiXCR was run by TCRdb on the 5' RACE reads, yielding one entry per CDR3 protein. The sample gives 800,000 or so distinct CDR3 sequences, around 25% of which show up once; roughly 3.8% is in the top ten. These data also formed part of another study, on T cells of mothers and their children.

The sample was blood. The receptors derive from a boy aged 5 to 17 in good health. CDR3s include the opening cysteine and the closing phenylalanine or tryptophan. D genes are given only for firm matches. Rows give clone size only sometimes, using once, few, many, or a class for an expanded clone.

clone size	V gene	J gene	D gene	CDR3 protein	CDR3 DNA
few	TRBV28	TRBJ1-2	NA	CASLRAVGGYGYTF	TGTGCCAGTCTCAGGGCGGTCGGGGGCTATGGCTACACCTTC
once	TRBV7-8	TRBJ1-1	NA	CASSLAGNREAFF	TGTGCCAGCAGCTTAGCGGGGAACAGGGAAGCTTTCTTT
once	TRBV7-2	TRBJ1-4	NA	CASSLALPEKLFF	TGTGCCAGCAGCTTAGCGCTCCCGGAAAAACTGTTTTTT
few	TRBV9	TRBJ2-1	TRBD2	CASSVEGLAVYNEQFF	TGTGCCAGCAGCGTCGAAGGACTAGCGGTGTACAATGAGCAGTTCTTC
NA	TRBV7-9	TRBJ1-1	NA	CASSLGRREAFF	TGTGCCAGCAGCTTAGGTCGACGGGAAGCTTTCTTT
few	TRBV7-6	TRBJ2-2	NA	CASSPNWGRGTGELFF	TGTGCCAGCAGCCCTAACTGGGGGCGGGGGACCGGGGAGCTGTTTTTT
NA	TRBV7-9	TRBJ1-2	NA	CASSLEARPLGYTF	TGTGCCAGCAGCTTAGAGGCACGGCCTCTTGGCTACACCTTC
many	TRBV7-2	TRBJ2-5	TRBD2	CATGRVQETQYF	TGTGCCACTGGGAGGGTTCAAGAGACCCAGTACTTC
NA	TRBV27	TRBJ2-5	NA	CASSLVMGQETQYF	TGTGCCAGCAGTTTGGTTATGGGCCAAGAGACCCAGTACTTC
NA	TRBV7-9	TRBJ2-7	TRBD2	CASSRAGTSGYEQYF	TGTGCCAGCAGCCGTGCCGGGACTAGCGGTTACGAGCAGTACTTC
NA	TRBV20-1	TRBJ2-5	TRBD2	CSASVGAGGETQYF	TGCAGTGCTAGTGTCGGAGCGGGAGGAGAGACCCAGTACTTC
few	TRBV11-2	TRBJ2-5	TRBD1	CASSFQGQGGRETQYF	TGTGCCAGCAGCTTTCAGGGACAGGGTGGACGAGAGACCCAGTACTTC
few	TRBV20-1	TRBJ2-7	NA	CSAQARQSFSYEQYF	TGCAGTGCACAGGCTAGACAGAGCTTTTCCTACGAGCAGTACTTC
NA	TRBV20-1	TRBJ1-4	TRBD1	CSAGQGGSSEKLFF	TGCAGTGCCGGCCAAGGGGGCTCGAGTGAAAAACTGTTTTTT
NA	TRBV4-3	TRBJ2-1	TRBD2	CASSIRLAGAYNEQFF	TGCGCCAGCAGCATCCGACTAGCGGGAGCCTACAATGAGCAGTTCTTC
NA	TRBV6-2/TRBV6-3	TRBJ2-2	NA	CASSYSRTTGPNTGELFF	TGTGCCAGCAGTTACTCCCGCACTACAGGGCCGAACACCGGGGAGCTGTTTTTT
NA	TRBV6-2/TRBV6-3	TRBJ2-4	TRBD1	CASSRTGQNIQYF	TGTGCCAGCAGTCGGACAGGGCAAAACATTCAGTACTTC
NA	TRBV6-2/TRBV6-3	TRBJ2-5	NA	CASSFSGASQETQYF	TGTGCCAGCAGTTTCTCAGGGGCGTCACAAGAGACCCAGTACTTC
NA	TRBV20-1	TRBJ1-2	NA	CSAETGLYGYTF	TGCAGTGCGGAAACGGGCCTCTATGGCTACACCTTC
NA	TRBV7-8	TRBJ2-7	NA	CASSLTVLARHEQYF	TGTGCCAGCAGCCTAACGGTCCTCGCTAGGCACGAGCAGTACTTC
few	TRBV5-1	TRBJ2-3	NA	CASSYPDSTDTQYF	TGCGCCAGCAGCTATCCGGACAGCACAGATACGCAGTATTTT
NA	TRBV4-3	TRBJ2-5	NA	CASSQSSGRFRGTQYF	TGCGCCAGCAGCCAAAGCTCGGGACGCTTCAGAGGGACCCAGTACTTC
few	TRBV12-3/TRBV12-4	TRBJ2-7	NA	CASSEQDYEQYF	TGTGCCAGCAGTGAACAGGACTACGAGCAGTACTTC
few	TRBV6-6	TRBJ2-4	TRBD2	CASSYSPSLAGGPKNIQYF	TGTGCCAGCAGTTACTCCCCTTCTCTAGCGGGAGGACCCAAAAACATTCAGTACTTC
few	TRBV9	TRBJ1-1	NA	CASSGSGRTNTEAFF	TGTGCCAGCAGCGGATCGGGACGGACGAACACTGAAGCTTTCTTT
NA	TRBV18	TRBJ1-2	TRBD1	CASSPTGVRGYTF	TGTGCCAGCTCTCCTACAGGGGTTCGTGGCTACACCTTC
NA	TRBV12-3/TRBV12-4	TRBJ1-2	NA	CASTGYVYGYTF	TGTGCCAGCACGGGGTATGTCTATGGCTACACCTTC
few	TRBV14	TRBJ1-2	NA	CASSQSAAGGGYTF	TGTGCCAGCAGCCAATCCGCCGCGGGGGGTGGCTACACCTTC
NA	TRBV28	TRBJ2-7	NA	CASSLTTNYEQYF	TGTGCCAGCAGTTTGACTACAAACTACGAGCAGTACTTC
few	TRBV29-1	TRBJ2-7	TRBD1	CSVVPGGPYEQYF	TGCAGCGTTGTACCAGGGGGCCCCTACGAGCAGTACTTC
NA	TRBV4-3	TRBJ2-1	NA	CASSLYAGGEQFF	TGCGCCAGCAGCCTCTACGCGGGCGGGGAGCAGTTCTTC
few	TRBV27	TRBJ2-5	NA	CASSRKSGSQETQYF	TGTGCCAGCAGTCGCAAATCCGGGAGCCAAGAGACCCAGTACTTC
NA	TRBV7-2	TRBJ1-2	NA	CASTTTGNGYTF	TGTGCCAGCACCACCACAGGGAATGGCTACACCTTC
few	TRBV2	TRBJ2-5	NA	CASSDPSGTGETQYF	TGTGCCAGCAGTGATCCATCCGGGACCGGAGAGACCCAGTACTTC
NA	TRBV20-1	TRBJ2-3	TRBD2	CSARERLERGGTDTQYF	TGCAGTGCTAGAGAGCGCCTCGAGCGGGGGGGCACAGATACGCAGTATTTT
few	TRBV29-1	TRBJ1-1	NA	CSVGVISGLGTEAFF	TGCAGCGTTGGCGTGATATCGGGGTTGGGCACTGAAGCTTTCTTT
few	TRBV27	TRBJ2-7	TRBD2	CASSPRTGTNLYEQYF	TGTGCCAGCAGTCCCCGGACTGGGACTAACTTGTACGAGCAGTACTTC
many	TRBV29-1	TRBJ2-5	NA	CSPASLEGKGGETQYF	TGCAGCCCCGCGAGTCTGGAGGGGAAAGGTGGAGAGACCCAGTACTTC
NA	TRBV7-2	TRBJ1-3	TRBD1	CASSRGIDTIYF	TGTGCCAGCTCCAGGGGGATAGACACCATATATTTT
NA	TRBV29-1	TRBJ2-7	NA	CSVKTPSYEQYF	TGCAGCGTTAAGACTCCCTCCTACGAGCAGTACTTC
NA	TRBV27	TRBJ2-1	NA	CASSWGTSYNEQFF	TGTGCCAGCAGTTGGGGGACCTCTTACAATGAGCAGTTCTTC
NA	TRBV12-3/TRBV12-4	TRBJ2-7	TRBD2	CASSIGTRGERSYEQYF	TGTGCCAGCAGCATCGGGACTAGGGGGGAACGGTCCTACGAGCAGTACTTC